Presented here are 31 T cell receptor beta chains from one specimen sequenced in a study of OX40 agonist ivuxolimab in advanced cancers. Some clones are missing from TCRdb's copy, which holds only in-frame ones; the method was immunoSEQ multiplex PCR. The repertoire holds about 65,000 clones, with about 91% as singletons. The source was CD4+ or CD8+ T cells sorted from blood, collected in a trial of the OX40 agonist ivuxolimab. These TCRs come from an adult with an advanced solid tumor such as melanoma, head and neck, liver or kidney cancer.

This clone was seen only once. CDR3 protein: CASSLVVRTGPNEKLFF. CDR3 in DNA: TGTGCCAGCAGTTTAGTCGTTCGGACAGGGCCGAATGAAAAACTGTTTTTT. The chain recombines TRBV28 with TRBJ1-4, with 8 bases identical to TRBD1. The junction had 10 bases not matched to a gene; V was cut back by 2 bases and J by 5 bases. The CDR3 length is 17 residues. Looked up from germline, CDR1 is MDHEN and CDR2 is SYDVKM.

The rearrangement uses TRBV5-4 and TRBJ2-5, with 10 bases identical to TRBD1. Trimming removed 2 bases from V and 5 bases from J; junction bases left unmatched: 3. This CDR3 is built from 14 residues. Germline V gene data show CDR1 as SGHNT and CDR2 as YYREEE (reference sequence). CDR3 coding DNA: TGTGCCAGCAGCTTAGACAGGGGGCAGGAGACCCAGTACTTC. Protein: CASSLDRGQETQYF.

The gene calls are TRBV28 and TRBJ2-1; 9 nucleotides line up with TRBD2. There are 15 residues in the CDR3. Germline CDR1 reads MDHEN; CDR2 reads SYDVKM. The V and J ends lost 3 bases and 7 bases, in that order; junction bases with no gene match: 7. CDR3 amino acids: CASSFLAGDTNEQFF. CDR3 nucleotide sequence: TGTGCCAGCAGTTTTTTAGCGGGGGACACGAATGAGCAGTTCTTC. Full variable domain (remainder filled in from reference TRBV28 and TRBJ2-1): DVKVTQSSRYLVKRTGEKVFLECVQDMDHENMFWYRQDPGLGLRLIYFSYDVKMKEKGDIPEGYSVSREKKERFSLILESASTNQTSMYLCASSFLAGDTNEQFFGPGTRLTVL.

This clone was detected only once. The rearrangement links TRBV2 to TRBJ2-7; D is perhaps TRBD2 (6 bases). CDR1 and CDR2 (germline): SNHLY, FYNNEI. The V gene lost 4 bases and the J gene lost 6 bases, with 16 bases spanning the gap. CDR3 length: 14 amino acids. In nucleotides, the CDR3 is TGTGCCAGCAGTGTTAGTCTAGCGAGTGGCGAGCAGTACTTC. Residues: CASSVSLASGEQYF. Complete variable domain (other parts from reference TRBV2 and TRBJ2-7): EPEVTQTPSHQVTQMGQEVILRCVPISNHLYFYWYRQILGQKVEFLVSFYNNEISEKSEIFDDQFSVERPDGSNFTLKIRSTKLEDSAMYFCASSVSLASGEQYFGPGTRLTVT.

The CDR3, as DNA: TGTGCCAGCAGCTTGACTCCTATGGACCCGAAGCAGTTCTTC. Residues: CASSLTPMDPKQFF. The rearrangement uses TRBV11-1 and TRBJ2-1; the D is unclear. Trimming pared 3 bases from V and 11 bases from J, leaving 17 bases between. In germline, CDR1 is SGHAT, CDR2 FQDESV (reference sequence). The CDR3 extends over 14 amino acids.

This CDR3 reads CASSPAGGPYEQYF. The CDR3 region has the DNA TGTGCCAGCAGCCCCGCGGGCGGTCCCTACGAGCAGTACTTC. J is TRBJ2-7 and V is TRBV9, with D tentatively TRBD2 (5 bases). Germline assignment: CDR1 SGDLS and CDR2 YYNGEE. V dropped 4 bases and J dropped 2 bases, with 13 bases sitting between them. This CDR3 has 14 residues.

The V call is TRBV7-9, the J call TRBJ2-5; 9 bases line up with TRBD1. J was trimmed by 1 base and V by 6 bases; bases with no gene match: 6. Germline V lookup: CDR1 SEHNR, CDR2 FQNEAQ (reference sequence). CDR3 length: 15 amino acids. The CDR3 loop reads CASRVGTGLQETQYF. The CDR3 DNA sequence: TGTGCCAGCAGGGTCGGGACAGGGCTCCAAGAGACCCAGTACTTC.

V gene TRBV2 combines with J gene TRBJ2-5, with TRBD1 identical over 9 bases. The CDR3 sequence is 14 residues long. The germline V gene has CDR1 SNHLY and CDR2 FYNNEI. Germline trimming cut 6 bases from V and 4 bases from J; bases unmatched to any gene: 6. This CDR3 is CASRLQGAGETQYF. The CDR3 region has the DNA TGTGCCAGCAGGCTACAGGGGGCAGGAGAGACCCAGTACTTC.

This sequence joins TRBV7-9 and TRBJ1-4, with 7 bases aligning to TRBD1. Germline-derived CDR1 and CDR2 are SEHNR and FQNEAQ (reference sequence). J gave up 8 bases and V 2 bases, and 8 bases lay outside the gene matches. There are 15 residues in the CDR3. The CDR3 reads CASSLIRQGREKLFF. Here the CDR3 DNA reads TGTGCCAGCAGCTTAATTCGACAGGGTCGGGAAAAACTGTTTTTT. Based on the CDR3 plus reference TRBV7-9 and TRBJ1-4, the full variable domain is DTGVSQNPRHKITKRGQNVTFRCDPISEHNRLYWYRQTLGQGPEFLTYFQNEAQLEKSRLLSDRFSAERPKGSFSTLEIQRTEQGDSAMYLCASSLIRQGREKLFFGSGTQLSVL.

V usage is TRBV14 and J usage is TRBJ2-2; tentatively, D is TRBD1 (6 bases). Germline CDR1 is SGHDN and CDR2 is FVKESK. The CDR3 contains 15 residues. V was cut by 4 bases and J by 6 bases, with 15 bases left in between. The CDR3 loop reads CASSRALQGAGELFF. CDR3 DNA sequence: TGTGCCAGCAGCCGAGCGCTACAGGGTGCCGGGGAGCTGTTTTTT.

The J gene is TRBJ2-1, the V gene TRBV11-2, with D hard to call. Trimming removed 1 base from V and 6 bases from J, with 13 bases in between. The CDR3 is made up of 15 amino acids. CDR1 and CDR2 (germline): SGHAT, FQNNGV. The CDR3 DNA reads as TGTGCCAGCAGCTTAGGAGGTCAGTTAGGCAATGAGCAGTTCTTC. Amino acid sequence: CASSLGGQLGNEQFF.

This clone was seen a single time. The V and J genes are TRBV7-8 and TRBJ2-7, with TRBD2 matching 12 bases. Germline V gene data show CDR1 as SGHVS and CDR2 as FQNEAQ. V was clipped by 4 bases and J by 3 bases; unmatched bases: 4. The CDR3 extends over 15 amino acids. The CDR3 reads CASSSGLAGLYEQYF. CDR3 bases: TGTGCCAGCAGCTCGGGACTAGCGGGCCTCTACGAGCAGTACTTC.

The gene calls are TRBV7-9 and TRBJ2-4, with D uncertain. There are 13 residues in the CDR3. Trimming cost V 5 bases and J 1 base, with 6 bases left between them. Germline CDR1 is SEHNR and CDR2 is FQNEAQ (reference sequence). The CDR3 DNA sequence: TGTGCCAGCAGCGAGGCGGCCAAAAACATTCAGTACTTC. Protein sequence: CASSEAAKNIQYF. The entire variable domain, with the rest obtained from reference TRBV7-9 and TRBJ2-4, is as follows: DTGVSQNPRHKITKRGQNVTFRCDPISEHNRLYWYRQTLGQGPEFLTYFQNEAQLEKSRLLSDRFSAERPKGSFSTLEIQRTEQGDSAMYLCASSEAAKNIQYFGAGTRLSVL.

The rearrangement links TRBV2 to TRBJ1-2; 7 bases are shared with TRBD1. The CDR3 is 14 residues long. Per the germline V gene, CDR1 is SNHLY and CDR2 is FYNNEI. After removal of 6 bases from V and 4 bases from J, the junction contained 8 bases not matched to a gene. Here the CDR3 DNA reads TGTGCCAGCAGGACAGGGTTTAGTGGCTATGGCTACACCTTC. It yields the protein CASRTGFSGYGYTF.

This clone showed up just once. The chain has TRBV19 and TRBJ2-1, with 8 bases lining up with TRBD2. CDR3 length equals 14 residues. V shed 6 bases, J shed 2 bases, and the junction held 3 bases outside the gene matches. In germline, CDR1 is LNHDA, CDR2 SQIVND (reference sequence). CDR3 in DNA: TGTGCCAGTAGGCGGGGGGTGGCCTACAATGAGCAGTTCTTC. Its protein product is CASRRGVAYNEQFF.

For the CDR3, the DNA is TGTGCCAGCACCGGCCGGGACAGGGGCAATCAGCCCCAGCATTTT. Translating gives CASTGRDRGNQPQHF. This sequence joins TRBV19 and TRBJ1-5, with 9 bases aligning to TRBD1. This CDR3 comprises 15 residues. Germline assignment: CDR1 LNHDA and CDR2 SQIVND (reference sequence). The V and J ends lost 9 bases and 2 bases, in that order; junction bases with no gene match: 8.

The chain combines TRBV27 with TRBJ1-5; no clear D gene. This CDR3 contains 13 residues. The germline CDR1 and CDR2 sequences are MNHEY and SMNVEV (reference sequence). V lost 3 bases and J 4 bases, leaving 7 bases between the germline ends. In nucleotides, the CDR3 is TGTGCCAGCAGTTTCCATATAAATCAGCCCCAGCATTTT. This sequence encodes CASSFHINQPQHF.

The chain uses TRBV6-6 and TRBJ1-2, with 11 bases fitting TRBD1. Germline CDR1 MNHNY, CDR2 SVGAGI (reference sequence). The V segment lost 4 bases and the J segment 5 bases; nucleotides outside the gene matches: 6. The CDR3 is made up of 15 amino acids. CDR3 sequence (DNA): TGTGCCAGCAGTTTGACTGGGACAGGGGGGTATGGCTACACCTTC. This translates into CASSLTGTGGYGYTF.

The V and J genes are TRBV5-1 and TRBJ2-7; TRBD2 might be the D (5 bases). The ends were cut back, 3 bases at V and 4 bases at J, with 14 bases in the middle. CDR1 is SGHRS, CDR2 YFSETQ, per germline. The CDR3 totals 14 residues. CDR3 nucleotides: TGCGCCAGCAGCTATCTAGGCGGAGGATACGAGCAGTACTTC. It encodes CASSYLGGGYEQYF.

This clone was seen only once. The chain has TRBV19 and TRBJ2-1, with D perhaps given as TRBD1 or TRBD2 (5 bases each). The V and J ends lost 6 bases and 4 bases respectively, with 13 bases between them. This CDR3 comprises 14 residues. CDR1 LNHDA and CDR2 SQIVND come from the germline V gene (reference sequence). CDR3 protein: CASRSGLGYNEQFF. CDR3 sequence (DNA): TGTGCCAGTAGGTCGGGGCTTGGATACAATGAGCAGTTCTTC.

As DNA, the CDR3 is TGCAGCGTGAGGGCCTCCGGAGCGTACGAGCAGTACTTC. As protein: CSVRASGAYEQYF. This chain joins TRBV29-1 and TRBJ2-7; possibly TRBD2 for D (5 bases). The ends were cut back, 6 bases at V and 4 bases at J, with 16 bases in the middle. Germline V CDR1 and CDR2: SQVTM, ANQGSEA. The CDR3 is made up of 13 amino acids.

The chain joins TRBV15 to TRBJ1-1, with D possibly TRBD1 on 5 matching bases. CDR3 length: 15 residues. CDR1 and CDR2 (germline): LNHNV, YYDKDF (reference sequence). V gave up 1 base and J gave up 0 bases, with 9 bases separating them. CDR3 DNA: TGTGCCACCAGCAGAGTACTGGGGGTGAACACTGAAGCTTTCTTT. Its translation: CATSRVLGVNTEAFF.

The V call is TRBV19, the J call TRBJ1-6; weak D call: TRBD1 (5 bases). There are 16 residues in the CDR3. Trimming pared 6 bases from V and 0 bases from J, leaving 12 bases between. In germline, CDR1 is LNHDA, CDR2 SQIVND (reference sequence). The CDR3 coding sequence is TGTGCCAGTAGACCCCGGGGGAGCTCCTATAATTCACCCCTCCACTTT. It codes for CASRPRGSSYNSPLHF.

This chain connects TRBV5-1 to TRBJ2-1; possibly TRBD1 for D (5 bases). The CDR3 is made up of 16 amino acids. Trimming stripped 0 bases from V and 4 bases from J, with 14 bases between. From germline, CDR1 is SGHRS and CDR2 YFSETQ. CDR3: CASSLEAQGDYNEQFF. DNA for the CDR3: TGCGCCAGCAGCTTGGAGGCCCAGGGCGATTACAATGAGCAGTTCTTC.

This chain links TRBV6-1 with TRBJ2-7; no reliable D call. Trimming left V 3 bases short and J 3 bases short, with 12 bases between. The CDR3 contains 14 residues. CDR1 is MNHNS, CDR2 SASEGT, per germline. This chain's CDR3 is CASSDGRIHYEQYF. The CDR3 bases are TGTGCCAGCAGTGATGGCCGAATACACTACGAGCAGTACTTC.

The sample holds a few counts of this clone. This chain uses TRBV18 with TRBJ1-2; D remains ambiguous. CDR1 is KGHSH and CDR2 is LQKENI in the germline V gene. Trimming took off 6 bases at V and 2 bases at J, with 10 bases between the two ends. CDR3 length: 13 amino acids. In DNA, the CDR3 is TGTGCCAGCTCGGCAGATAAGAACTATGGCTACACCTTC. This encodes CASSADKNYGYTF.

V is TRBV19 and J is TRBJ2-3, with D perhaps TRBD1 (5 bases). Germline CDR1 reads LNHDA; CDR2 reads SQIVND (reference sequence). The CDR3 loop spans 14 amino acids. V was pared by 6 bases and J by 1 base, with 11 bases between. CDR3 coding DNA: TGTGCCAGTAGCCTTAGCAGGGGCACAGATACGCAGTATTTT. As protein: CASSLSRGTDTQYF. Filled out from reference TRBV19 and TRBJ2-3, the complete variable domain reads DGGITQSPKYLFRKEGQNVTLSCEQNLNHDAMYWYRQDPGQGLRLIYYSQIVNDFQKGDIAEGYSVSREKKESFPLTVTSAQKNPTAFYLCASSLSRGTDTQYFGPGTRLTVL.

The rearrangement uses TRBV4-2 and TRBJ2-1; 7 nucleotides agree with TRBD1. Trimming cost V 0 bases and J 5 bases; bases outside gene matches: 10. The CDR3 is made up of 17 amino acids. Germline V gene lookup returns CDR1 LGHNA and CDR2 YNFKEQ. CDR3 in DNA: TGTGCCAGCAGCCAAGACTACGGAGTCAGGGGGAACAATGAGCAGTTCTTC. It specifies CASSQDYGVRGNNEQFF.

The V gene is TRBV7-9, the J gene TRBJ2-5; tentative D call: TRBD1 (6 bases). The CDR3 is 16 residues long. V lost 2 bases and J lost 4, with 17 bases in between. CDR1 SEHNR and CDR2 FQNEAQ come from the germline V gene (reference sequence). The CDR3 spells CASSLLRTGIAETQYF. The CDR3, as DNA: TGTGCCAGCAGCTTACTCCGAACAGGGATTGCAGAGACCCAGTACTTC. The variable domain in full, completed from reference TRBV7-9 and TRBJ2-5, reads DTGVSQNPRHKITKRGQNVTFRCDPISEHNRLYWYRQTLGQGPEFLTYFQNEAQLEKSRLLSDRFSAERPKGSFSTLEIQRTEQGDSAMYLCASSLLRTGIAETQYFGPGTRLLVL.

The CDR3 DNA follows: TGTGCCAGCAGATATGACAGGGGGCAGGGTCAGCCCCAGCATTTT. This translates into CASRYDRGQGQPQHF. The chain is built from TRBV6-5 and TRBJ1-5; 10 bases map to TRBD1. The junction had 8 bases not matched to a gene; V was cut back by 6 bases and J by 6 bases. Germline-derived CDR1 and CDR2 are MNHEY and SVGAGI. The CDR3 consists of 15 residues.

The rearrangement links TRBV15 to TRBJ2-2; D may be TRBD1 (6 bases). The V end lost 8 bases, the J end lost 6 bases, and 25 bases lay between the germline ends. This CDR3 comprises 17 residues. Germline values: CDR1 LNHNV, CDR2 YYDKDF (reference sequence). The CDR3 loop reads CATSQQGASPLPGELFF. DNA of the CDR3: TGTGCCACCTCCCAACAGGGTGCGTCCCCACTCCCCGGGGAGCTGTTTTTT. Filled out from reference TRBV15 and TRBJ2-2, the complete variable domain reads DAMVIQNPRYQVTQFGKPVTLSCSQTLNHNVMYWYQQKSSQAPKLLFHYYDKDFNNEADTPDNFQSRRPNTSFCFLDIRSPGLGDTAMYLCATSQQGASPLPGELFFGEGSRLTVL.